This T cell receptor (beta chain) originates from a study of blood T cell repertoires in COVID-19. About the research overall: In each case, the material was cDNA or gDNA derived from T cells, B-cell-depleted T cells, or PBMCs.

As processed by the authors: Amplification of reference gene primers was used by the study to estimate nucleated cell counts. TCRdb's copy holds only in-frame clones and misses some; the assay was immunoSEQ multiplex PCR. V, J and clone size derive from that table, while D and trimming were established from the DNA sequence. Of tens of thousands of clones in the sample, about 83% are singletons; the top ten hold approximately 6.9%. Seattle's enrolled individuals joined amid active infection and were then monitored longitudinally. The receptor comes from a man aged 25 to 40 with COVID-19, enrolled during active disease. The source material was peripheral blood.

DNA of the CDR3: TGTGCCACCAGTGTTGCTAGCGGGAGTTCAGGGGAGCTGTTTTTT. Its translation is CATSVASGSSGELFF. The gene calls are TRBV24-1 and TRBJ2-2; 10 nucleotides line up with TRBD2. J lost 8 bases, V lost 5 bases, and 7 bases had no gene match. CDR1 and CDR2 from the germline V gene are KGHDR and SFDVKD. The CDR3 has 15 amino acids.